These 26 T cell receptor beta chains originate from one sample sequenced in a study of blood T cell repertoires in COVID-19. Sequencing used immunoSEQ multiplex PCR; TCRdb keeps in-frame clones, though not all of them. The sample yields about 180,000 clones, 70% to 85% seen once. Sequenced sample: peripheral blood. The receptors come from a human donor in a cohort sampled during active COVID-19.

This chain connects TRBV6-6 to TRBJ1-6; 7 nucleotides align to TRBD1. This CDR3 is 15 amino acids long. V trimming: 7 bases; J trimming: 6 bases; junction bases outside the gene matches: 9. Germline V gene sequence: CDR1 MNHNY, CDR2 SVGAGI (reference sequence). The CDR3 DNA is TGTGCCAGCACCCTAGGGGGACAGACTAATTCACCCCTCCACTTT. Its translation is CASTLGGQTNSPLHF.

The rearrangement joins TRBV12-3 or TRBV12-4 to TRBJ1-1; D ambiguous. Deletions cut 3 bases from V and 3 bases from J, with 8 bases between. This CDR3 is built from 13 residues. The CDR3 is CASSFTPHTEAFF. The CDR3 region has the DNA TGTGCCAGCAGTTTCACTCCGCACACTGAAGCTTTCTTT.

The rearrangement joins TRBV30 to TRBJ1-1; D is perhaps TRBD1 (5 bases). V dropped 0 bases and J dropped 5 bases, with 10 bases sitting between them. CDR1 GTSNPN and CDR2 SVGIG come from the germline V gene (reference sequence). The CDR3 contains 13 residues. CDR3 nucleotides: TGTGCCTGGAGTGTATTCGGGGGAACTGAAGCTTTCTTT. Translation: CAWSVFGGTEAFF.

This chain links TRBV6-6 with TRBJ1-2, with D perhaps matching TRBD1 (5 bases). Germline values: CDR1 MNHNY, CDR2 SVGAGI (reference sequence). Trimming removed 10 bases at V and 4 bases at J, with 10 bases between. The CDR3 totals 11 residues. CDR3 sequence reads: CAIGGGYGYTF. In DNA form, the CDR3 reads TGTGCCATCGGCGGGGGCTATGGCTACACCTTC.

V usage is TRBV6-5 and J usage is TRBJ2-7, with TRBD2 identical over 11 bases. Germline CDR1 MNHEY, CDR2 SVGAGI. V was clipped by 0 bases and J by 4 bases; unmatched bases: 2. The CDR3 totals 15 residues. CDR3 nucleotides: TGTGCCAGCAGTTACTCACTAGCGGGGGATTACGAGCAGTACTTC. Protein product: CASSYSLAGDYEQYF.

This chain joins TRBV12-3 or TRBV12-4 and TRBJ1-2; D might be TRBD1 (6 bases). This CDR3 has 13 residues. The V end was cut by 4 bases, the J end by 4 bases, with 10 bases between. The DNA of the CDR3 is TGTGCCAGCAGTTGGACAGTTCTCTATGGCTACACCTTC. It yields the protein CASSWTVLYGYTF.

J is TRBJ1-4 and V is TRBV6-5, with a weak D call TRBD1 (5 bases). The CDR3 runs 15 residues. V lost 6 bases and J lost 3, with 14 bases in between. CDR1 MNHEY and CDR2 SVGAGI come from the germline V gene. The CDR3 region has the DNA TGTGCCAGCAGCGCCGTGGGAGGGGCTAATGAAAAACTGTTTTTT. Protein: CASSAVGGANEKLFF.

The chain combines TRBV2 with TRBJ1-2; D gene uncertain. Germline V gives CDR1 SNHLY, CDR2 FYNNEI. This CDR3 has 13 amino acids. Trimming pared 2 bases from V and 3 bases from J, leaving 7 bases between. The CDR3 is CASSEPTYYGYTF. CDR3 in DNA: TGTGCCAGCAGTGAACCTACCTACTATGGCTACACCTTC.

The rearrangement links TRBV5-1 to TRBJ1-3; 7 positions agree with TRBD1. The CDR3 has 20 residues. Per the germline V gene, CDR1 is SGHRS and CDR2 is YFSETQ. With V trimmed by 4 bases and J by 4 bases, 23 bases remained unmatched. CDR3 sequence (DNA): TGCGCCAGCAGCACCGGGACAGCCGACTCTCGTGGTGTTTTCGGAAACACCATATATTTT. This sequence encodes CASSTGTADSRGVFGNTIYF.

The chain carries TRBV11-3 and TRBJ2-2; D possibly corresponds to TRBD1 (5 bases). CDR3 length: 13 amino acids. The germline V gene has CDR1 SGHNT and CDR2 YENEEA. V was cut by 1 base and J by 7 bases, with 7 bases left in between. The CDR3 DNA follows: TGTGCCAGCAGCTTAGCAGGGCACGGGGAGCTGTTTTTT. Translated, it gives CASSLAGHGELFF.

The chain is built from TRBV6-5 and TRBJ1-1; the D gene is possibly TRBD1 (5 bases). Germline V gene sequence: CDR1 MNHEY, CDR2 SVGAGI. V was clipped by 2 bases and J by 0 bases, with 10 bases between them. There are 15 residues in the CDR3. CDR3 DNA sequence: TGTGCCAGCAGTTACGTCCGGGGGGTGAACACTGAAGCTTTCTTT. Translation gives CASSYVRGVNTEAFF.

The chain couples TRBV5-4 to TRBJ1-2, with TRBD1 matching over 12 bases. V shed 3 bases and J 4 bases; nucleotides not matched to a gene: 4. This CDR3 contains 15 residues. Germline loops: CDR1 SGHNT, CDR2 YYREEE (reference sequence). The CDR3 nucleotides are TGTGCCAGCAGCTCAGGGACAGGGGGCGGCTATGGCTACACCTTC. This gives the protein CASSSGTGGGYGYTF.

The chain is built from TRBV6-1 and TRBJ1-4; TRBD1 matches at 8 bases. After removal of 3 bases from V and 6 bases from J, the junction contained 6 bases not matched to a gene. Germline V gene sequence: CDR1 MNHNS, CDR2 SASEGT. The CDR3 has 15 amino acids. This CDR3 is CASSEGRGRYEKLFF. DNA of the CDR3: TGTGCCAGCAGTGAGGGCAGGGGGCGATATGAAAAACTGTTTTTT.

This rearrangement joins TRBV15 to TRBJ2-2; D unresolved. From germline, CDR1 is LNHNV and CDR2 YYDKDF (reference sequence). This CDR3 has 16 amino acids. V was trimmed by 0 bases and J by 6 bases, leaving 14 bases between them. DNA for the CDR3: TGTGCCACCAGCAGAGAGGGCAGGCCTGTCGCCGGGGAGCTGTTTTTT. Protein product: CATSREGRPVAGELFF.

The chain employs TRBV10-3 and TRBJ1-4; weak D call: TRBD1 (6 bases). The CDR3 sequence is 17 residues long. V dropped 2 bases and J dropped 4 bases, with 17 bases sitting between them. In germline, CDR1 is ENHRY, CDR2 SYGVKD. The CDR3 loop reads CAISETWFDRLNEKLFF. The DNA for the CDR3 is TGTGCCATCAGTGAGACATGGTTCGACAGGCTTAATGAAAAACTGTTTTTT.

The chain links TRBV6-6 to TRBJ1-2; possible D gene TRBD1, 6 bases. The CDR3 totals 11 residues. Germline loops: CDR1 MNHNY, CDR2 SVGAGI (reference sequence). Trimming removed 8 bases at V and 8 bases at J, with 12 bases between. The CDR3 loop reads CASFGGGGYTF. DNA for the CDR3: TGTGCCAGCTTCGGCGGGGGCGGCTACACCTTC.

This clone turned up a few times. The CDR3 protein is CASSPAREAFF. As DNA, the CDR3 is TGTGCCAGCAGTCCCGCGAGGGAAGCTTTCTTT. This chain connects TRBV2 to TRBJ1-1; D is undetermined. Between the trimmed V and J ends, which lost 5 bases and 8 bases, there was a span of 9 bases. CDR1 and CDR2 from the germline V gene are SNHLY and FYNNEI. CDR3 length: 11 amino acids.

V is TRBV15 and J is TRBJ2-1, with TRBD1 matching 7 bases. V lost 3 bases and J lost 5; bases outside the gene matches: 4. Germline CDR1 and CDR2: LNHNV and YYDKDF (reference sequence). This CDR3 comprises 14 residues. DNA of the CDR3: TGTGCCACCAGCAGGAACAGGGGAGACAATGAGCAGTTCTTC. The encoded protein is CATSRNRGDNEQFF. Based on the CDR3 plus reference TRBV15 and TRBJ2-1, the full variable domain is DAMVIQNPRYQVTQFGKPVTLSCSQTLNHNVMYWYQQKSSQAPKLLFHYYDKDFNNEADTPDNFQSRRPNTSFCFLDIRSPGLGDTAMYLCATSRNRGDNEQFFGPGTRLTVL.

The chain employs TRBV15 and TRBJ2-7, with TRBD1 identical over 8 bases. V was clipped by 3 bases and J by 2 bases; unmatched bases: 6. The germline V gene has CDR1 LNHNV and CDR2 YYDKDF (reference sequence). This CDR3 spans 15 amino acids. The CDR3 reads CATSSGQGYPYEQYF. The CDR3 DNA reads TGTGCCACCAGCAGCGGACAGGGCTACCCCTACGAGCAGTACTTC.

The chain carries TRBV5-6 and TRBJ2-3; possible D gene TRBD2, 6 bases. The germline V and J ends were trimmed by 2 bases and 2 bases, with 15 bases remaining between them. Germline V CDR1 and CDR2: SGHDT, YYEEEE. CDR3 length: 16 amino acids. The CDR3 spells CASSLYAGSITDTQYF. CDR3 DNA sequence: TGTGCCAGCAGCTTATATGCGGGATCAATCACAGATACGCAGTATTTT.

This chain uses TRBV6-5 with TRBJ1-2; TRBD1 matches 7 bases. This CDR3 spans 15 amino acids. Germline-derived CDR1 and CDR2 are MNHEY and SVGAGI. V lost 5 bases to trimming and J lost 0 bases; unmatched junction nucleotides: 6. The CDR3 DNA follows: TGTGCCAGCAGTCGACAGGGTCTAGCTAACTATGGCTACACCTTC. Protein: CASSRQGLANYGYTF.

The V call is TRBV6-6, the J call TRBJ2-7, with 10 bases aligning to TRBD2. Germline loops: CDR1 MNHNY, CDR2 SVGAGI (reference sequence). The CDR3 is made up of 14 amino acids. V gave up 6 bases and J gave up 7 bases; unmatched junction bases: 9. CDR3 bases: TGTGCCAGCAGCCCTAGCGGGGGACCCGTAGAGCAGTACTTC. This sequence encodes CASSPSGGPVEQYF.

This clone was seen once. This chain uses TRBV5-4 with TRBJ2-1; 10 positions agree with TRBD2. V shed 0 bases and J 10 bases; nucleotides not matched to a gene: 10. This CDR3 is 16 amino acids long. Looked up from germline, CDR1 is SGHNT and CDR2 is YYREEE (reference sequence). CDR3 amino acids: CASSLASGGARKEQFF. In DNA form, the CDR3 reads TGTGCCAGCAGCTTGGCCAGCGGGGGGGCCCGGAAGGAGCAGTTCTTC.

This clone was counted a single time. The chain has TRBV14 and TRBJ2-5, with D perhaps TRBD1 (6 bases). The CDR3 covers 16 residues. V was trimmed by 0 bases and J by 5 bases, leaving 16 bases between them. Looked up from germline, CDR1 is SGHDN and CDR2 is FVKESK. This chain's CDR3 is CASSQDGARGFETQYF. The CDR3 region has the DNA TGTGCCAGCAGCCAAGATGGGGCCAGGGGATTCGAGACCCAGTACTTC.

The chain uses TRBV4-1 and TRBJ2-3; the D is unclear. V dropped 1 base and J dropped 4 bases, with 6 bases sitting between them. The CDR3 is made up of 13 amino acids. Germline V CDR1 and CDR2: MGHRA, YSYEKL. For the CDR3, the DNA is TGCGCCAGCAGCCAAGTTTATGCAGATACGCAGTATTTT. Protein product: CASSQVYADTQYF.

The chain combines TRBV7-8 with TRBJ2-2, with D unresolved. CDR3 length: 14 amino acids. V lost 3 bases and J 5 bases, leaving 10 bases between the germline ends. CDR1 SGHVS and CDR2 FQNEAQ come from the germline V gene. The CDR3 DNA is TGTGCCAGCAGCTTGGTGGCAAATACCGGGGAGCTGTTTTTT. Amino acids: CASSLVANTGELFF.